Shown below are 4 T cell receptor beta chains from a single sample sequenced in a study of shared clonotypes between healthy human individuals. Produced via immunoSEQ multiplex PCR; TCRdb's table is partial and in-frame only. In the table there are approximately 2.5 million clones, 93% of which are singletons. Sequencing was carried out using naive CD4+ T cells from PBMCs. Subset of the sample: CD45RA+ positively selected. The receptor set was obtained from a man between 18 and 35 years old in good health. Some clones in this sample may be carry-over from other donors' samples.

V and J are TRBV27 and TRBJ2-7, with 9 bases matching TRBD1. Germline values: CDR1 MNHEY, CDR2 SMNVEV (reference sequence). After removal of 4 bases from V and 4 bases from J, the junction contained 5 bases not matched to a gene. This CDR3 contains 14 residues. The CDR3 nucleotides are TGTGCCAGCAGTTCCCGGGACAGGGTTTACGAGCAGTACTTC. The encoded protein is CASSSRDRVYEQYF.

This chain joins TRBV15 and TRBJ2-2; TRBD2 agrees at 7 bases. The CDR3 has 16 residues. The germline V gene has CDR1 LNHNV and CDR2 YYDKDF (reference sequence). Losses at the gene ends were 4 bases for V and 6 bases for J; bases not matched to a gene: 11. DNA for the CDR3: TGTGCCACCAGCATCCGGGACTATGGAGAAGCCGGGGAGCTGTTTTTT. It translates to CATSIRDYGEAGELFF.

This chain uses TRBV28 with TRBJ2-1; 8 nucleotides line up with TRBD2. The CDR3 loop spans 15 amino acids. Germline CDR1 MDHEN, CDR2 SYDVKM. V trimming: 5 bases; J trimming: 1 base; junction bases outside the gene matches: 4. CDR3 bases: TGTGCCAGCAGTCACTTAGCGGGGTCCTACAATGAGCAGTTCTTC. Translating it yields CASSHLAGSYNEQFF.

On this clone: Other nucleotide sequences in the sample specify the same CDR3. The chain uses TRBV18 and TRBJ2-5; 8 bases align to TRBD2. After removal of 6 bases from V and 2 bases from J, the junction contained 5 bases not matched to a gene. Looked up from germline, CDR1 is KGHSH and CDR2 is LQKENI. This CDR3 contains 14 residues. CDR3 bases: TGTGCCAGCTCGCCCACTAGCGGACAAGAGACCCAGTACTTC. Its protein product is CASSPTSGQETQYF.